The 29 T cell receptor beta chains given below trace back to one sample, sequenced in a study of radiotherapy plus CTLA-4 blockade in lung cancer. The table came from immunoSEQ multiplex PCR; TCRdb's copy has only in-frame clones and leaves some out. The sample lists under 70,000 clones, 60% to 80% occurring once. Sequencing used peripheral blood, obtained from a patient treated with radiotherapy plus ipilimumab. These receptors all come from a human donor with non-small cell lung cancer who had a complete response to radiotherapy plus ipilimumab.

The V and J genes are TRBV9 and TRBJ2-3; TRBD1 or TRBD2 may be the D gene (6 bases each). This CDR3 has 17 residues. With 4 bases removed from V and 6 bases from J, the gap between germline ends came to 24 bases. Germline loops: CDR1 SGDLS, CDR2 YYNGEE. The DNA for the CDR3 is TGTGCCAGCAGCCTCCGAGGGGGAGGCGGGGCGGGGGATACGCAGTATTTT. It yields the protein CASSLRGGGGAGDTQYF.

The rearrangement links TRBV5-6 to TRBJ2-7; TRBD1 agrees at 7 bases. CDR1 is SGHDT and CDR2 is YYEEEE in the germline V gene. This CDR3 contains 13 residues. The junction had 5 bases not matched to a gene; V was cut back by 5 bases and J by 3 bases. The CDR3 sequence: CASRRTGYYEQYV. CDR3 DNA: TGTGCCAGCAGACGGACAGGATACTACGAGCAGTACGTC.

The chain recombines TRBV19 with TRBJ2-7; 11 positions agree with TRBD2. V shed 6 bases, J shed 3 bases, and the junction held 7 bases outside the gene matches. This CDR3 comprises 15 residues. Germline V gene sequence: CDR1 LNHDA, CDR2 SQIVND (reference sequence). The CDR3 loop reads CASSPGGTSGYEQYV. CDR3 nucleotide sequence: TGTGCCAGTAGCCCGGGGGGGACTAGCGGCTACGAGCAGTACGTC.

The chain links TRBV19 to TRBJ1-2; maybe TRBD1 (5 bases). CDR3 length: 15 amino acids. V was shortened by 3 bases and J by 5 bases, with 16 bases between the two germline ends. The germline gives CDR1 LNHDA, CDR2 SQIVND (reference sequence). CDR3 DNA: TGTGCCAGTAGTATTAGGTCGGAGAGGGGTTATGGCTACACCTTC. This codes for CASSIRSERGYGYTF.

The chain uses TRBV29-1 and TRBJ2-1, with no clear D. Trimming took 0 bases from V and 4 from J, leaving 4 bases between them. This CDR3 region has 12 residues. CDR1 and CDR2 (germline): SQVTM, ANQGSEA. CDR3 DNA: TGCAGCGTTGAAGATCGTTACAATGAGCAGTTCTTC. It codes for CSVEDRYNEQFF.

This clone occurred a few times. The rearrangement joins TRBV6-1 to TRBJ1-2, with TRBD1 matching over 8 bases. CDR3 length: 13 residues. V lost 10 bases, J lost 4 bases, and 8 bases stayed unmatched. Germline lookup yields CDR1 MNHNS and CDR2 SASEGT. The CDR3 DNA follows: TGTGCCACTATGGAAGGGACAGGCTATGGCTACACCTTC. Protein sequence: CATMEGTGYGYTF.

CDR3 coding DNA: TGTGCCAGCAGCGAGGGAGGGTACCAAGAGACCCAGTACTTC. Translation gives CASSEGGYQETQYF. The chain is built from TRBV7-2 and TRBJ2-5; 7 nucleotides align to TRBD2. CDR3 length: 14 residues. Germline V CDR1 and CDR2: SGHTA, FQGNSA. The J segment lost 0 bases and the V segment lost 5 bases, leaving 3 bases of the junction unmatched.

The J gene is TRBJ1-3, the V gene TRBV7-6; a weak D match, TRBD1 (5 bases). V lost 1 base to trimming and J lost 4 bases, with 17 bases between them. The CDR3 totals 17 residues. Germline values: CDR1 SGHVS, CDR2 FNYEAQ. CDR3 sequence (DNA): TGTGCCAGCAGCTTAGGGGGTTGGAGGGGCAAAGGAAACACCATATATTTT. Translation gives CASSLGGWRGKGNTIYF.

This rearrangement joins TRBV5-1 to TRBJ2-5, with D perhaps TRBD2 (5 bases). CDR3 length: 15 amino acids. The V and J ends lost 3 bases and 4 bases respectively, with 16 bases between them. Germline V gene lookup returns CDR1 SGHRS and CDR2 YFSETQ. CDR3 coding DNA: TGCGCCAGCAGCTGGGTCTCGGGGATGAGAGAGACCCAGTACTTC. The encoded protein is CASSWVSGMRETQYF.

The chain links TRBV9 to TRBJ2-7; D unresolved. V gave up 0 bases and J gave up 4 bases, with 14 bases separating them. The length of the CDR3 is 15 residues. Per germline, CDR1 SGDLS and CDR2 YYNGEE. CDR3 protein: CASSVVKGKRYEQYV. CDR3 coding DNA: TGTGCCAGCAGCGTAGTGAAAGGGAAAAGGTACGAGCAGTACGTC.

The chain has TRBV7-2 and TRBJ1-1, with unresolved D. From germline, CDR1 is SGHTA and CDR2 FQGNSA. The CDR3 totals 13 residues. V was pared by 2 bases and J by 2 bases, with 6 bases between. The CDR3 here is CASSLQTNTEAFF. The DNA of the CDR3 is TGTGCCAGCAGCTTACAGACAAACACTGAAGCTTTCTTT.

This clone was observed a single time. V gene TRBV4-3 combines with J gene TRBJ2-1; unclear D gene. The V end lost 0 bases, the J end lost 4 bases, and 13 bases lay between the germline ends. The CDR3 runs to 16 residues. Per the germline V gene, CDR1 is LGHNA and CDR2 is YSLEER. The CDR3 here is CASSQEGLALYNEQFF. Written as DNA, the CDR3 is TGCGCCAGCAGCCAAGAGGGCCTCGCATTATACAATGAGCAGTTCTTC.

The V call is TRBV5-1, the J call TRBJ2-5, with D hard to call. Germline loops: CDR1 SGHRS, CDR2 YFSETQ. The CDR3 loop spans 14 amino acids. The V end lost 1 base, the J end lost 1 base, and 8 bases lay between the germline ends. The CDR3 nucleotides are TGCGCCAGCAGCTTGCGAGAGTCCCAAGAGACCCAGTACTTC. This sequence encodes CASSLRESQETQYF.

J is TRBJ2-3 and V is TRBV5-1; 7 bases are shared with TRBD1. Trimming removed 3 bases from V and 4 bases from J; junction bases left unmatched: 11. This CDR3 spans 16 amino acids. Germline loops: CDR1 SGHRS, CDR2 YFSETQ. In DNA, the CDR3 is TGCGCCAGCAGCTACCCTTCAAGACAGGGATCAGATACGCAGTATTTT. Its translation: CASSYPSRQGSDTQYF.

This clone was observed a few times. The genes are TRBV19 and TRBJ2-7, with D perhaps TRBD2 (6 bases). This CDR3 has 15 amino acids. Germline CDR1 and CDR2: LNHDA and SQIVND (reference sequence). V lost 6 bases to trimming and J lost 9 bases, with 24 bases between them. The CDR3 reads CASSKGGTLFLGQYF. In DNA, the CDR3 is TGTGCCAGTAGCAAAGGTGGGACTCTGTTTTTAGGGCAGTACTTC.

A few counts support this clone. This chain joins TRBV28 and TRBJ1-4; a possible D gene is TRBD1 (6 bases). The CDR3 totals 15 residues. V dropped 7 bases and J dropped 7 bases, with 19 bases sitting between them. CDR1 is MDHEN, CDR2 SYDVKM, per germline. Here the CDR3 reads CASNLAGVAGEKLFF. CDR3 coding DNA: TGTGCCAGCAACCTAGCAGGGGTGGCGGGTGAAAAACTGTTTTTT.

The V gene is TRBV2, the J gene TRBJ2-1, with 7 bases lining up with TRBD1. The CDR3 is 14 residues long. V lost 2 bases and J lost 8; bases outside the gene matches: 6. The germline V gene encodes CDR1 SNHLY and CDR2 FYNNEI. The CDR3 DNA reads TGTGCCAGCAGTGAACCAACAGGGGACGATGAGCAGTTCTTC. Translating it yields CASSEPTGDDEQFF.

This chain joins TRBV15 and TRBJ2-7, with D perhaps TRBD2 (7 bases). Germline assignment: CDR1 LNHNV and CDR2 YYDKDF (reference sequence). The CDR3 consists of 16 residues. The V and J ends lost 3 bases and 3 bases respectively, with 18 bases between them. The CDR3 loop reads CATSSRRGGFRYEQYF. The CDR3 nucleotides read TGTGCCACCAGCAGCCGTAGGGGGGGGTTTCGCTACGAGCAGTACTTC.

A few counts support this clone. The rearrangement links TRBV5-8 to TRBJ2-7; TRBD1 aligns across 8 bases. This CDR3 contains 14 residues. In germline, CDR1 is SGHTS, CDR2 YDEGEE. V dropped 4 bases and J dropped 4; count of bases not matched to a gene: 7. CDR3 bases: TGTGCCAGCAGCCCCCCGACAGGGGTATACGAGCAGTACGTC. Its protein product is CASSPPTGVYEQYV.

This chain joins TRBV18 and TRBJ2-5, with D hard to call. V lost 0 bases and J 1 base, leaving 6 bases between the germline ends. The CDR3 spans 14 residues. Germline CDR1 KGHSH, CDR2 LQKENI. Here the CDR3 reads CASSPPFSQETQYF. The DNA for the CDR3 is TGTGCCAGCTCACCACCATTCAGCCAAGAGACCCAGTACTTC.

The gene calls are TRBV2 and TRBJ1-6, with a tentative D call TRBD1 (5 bases). Germline V gene lookup returns CDR1 SNHLY and CDR2 FYNNEI. Trimming removed 4 bases at V and 10 bases at J, with 8 bases between. CDR3 size: 12 residues. DNA of the CDR3: TGTGCCAGCAGTGCGGGGGTATCACCCCTCCACTTT. Its protein product is CASSAGVSPLHF.

In the case of this clone: Other DNA variants within this sample encode the same CDR3. J is TRBJ1-1 and V is TRBV27; no clear D gene. V lost 0 bases to trimming and J lost 1 base, with 3 bases between them. CDR1 and CDR2 (germline): MNHEY, SMNVEV (reference sequence). The length of the CDR3 is 13 residues. The CDR3 bases are TGTGCCAGCAGTTTATCAAGGAACACTGAAGCTTTCTTT. Translation gives CASSLSRNTEAFF.

CDR3: CASSPGPAGETQYF. The CDR3 nucleotides are TGTGCCAGCAGCCCCGGGCCAGCCGGAGAGACCCAGTACTTC. The V gene is TRBV7-2, the J gene TRBJ2-5; D unresolved. The CDR3 is 14 residues long. Germline assignment: CDR1 SGHTA and CDR2 FQGNSA. V was cut by 5 bases and J by 4 bases, with 14 bases left in between.

The chain joins TRBV5-1 to TRBJ2-1; the D gene is possibly TRBD2 (5 bases). Trimming removed 0 bases from V and 6 bases from J, with 7 bases in between. The CDR3 has 13 amino acids. Germline CDR1 reads SGHRS; CDR2 reads YFSETQ. The CDR3 spells CASSLAGINEQFF. CDR3 coding DNA: TGCGCCAGCAGCTTGGCGGGAATCAATGAGCAGTTCTTC.

V and J are TRBV7-9 and TRBJ2-1, with 7 bases that match TRBD2. The germline V gene has CDR1 SEHNR and CDR2 FQNEAQ (reference sequence). The CDR3 is made up of 17 amino acids. With V trimmed by 5 bases and J by 7 bases, 17 bases remained unmatched. The CDR3 region has the DNA TGTGCCAGCAGCGCCAATTCGGGCGCGGGAGCATTAAATGAGCAGTTCTTC. It translates to CASSANSGAGALNEQFF.

This chain joins TRBV30 and TRBJ2-1; TRBD1 might be the D (5 bases). Trimming shortened V by 7 bases and J by 4 bases, and 17 bases separated the two germline ends. The germline CDR1 and CDR2 sequences are GTSNPN and SVGIG (reference sequence). This CDR3 is 14 amino acids long. The CDR3 protein is CAYRQLLVYNEQFF. The CDR3 nucleotides read TGTGCCTACAGACAGCTCTTAGTATACAATGAGCAGTTCTTC.

The chain couples TRBV9 to TRBJ2-2, with 9 bases lining up with TRBD1. J gave up 2 bases and V 4 bases, and 6 bases lay outside the gene matches. Germline assignment: CDR1 SGDLS and CDR2 YYNGEE. The CDR3 is 16 residues long. The CDR3, as DNA: TGTGCCAGCAGCCGCTCGACAGGGGGAAACACCGGGGAGCTGTTTTTT. It specifies CASSRSTGGNTGELFF.

Written as DNA, the CDR3 is TGTGCCAGTAGTTTTGGGACAAACTACGAGCAGTACTTC. As protein: CASSFGTNYEQYF. V gene TRBV19 combines with J gene TRBJ2-7, with D perhaps TRBD1 (6 bases). With 5 bases removed from V and 3 bases from J, the gap between germline ends came to 11 bases. Germline values: CDR1 LNHDA, CDR2 SQIVND (reference sequence). This CDR3 spans 13 amino acids.

Note on this clone: The junction and the germline gene differ at one end; a read error may be behind it. V gene TRBV28 combines with J gene TRBJ1-1; D is unresolved. The CDR3 is 15 amino acids. The germline V gene has CDR1 MDHEN and CDR2 SYDVKM. For the CDR3, the DNA is TGTGCCAGCAGTTCCTACTCCCTCGGGAACGCTGAAGCTTTCTTT. Translation gives CASSSYSLGNAEAFF.